A selection of T cell receptor beta chains follows, all from one sample in a study of radiotherapy plus CTLA-4 blockade in lung cancer. Produced via immunoSEQ multiplex PCR; TCRdb's table is partial and in-frame only. The sample holds approximately 77,000 clones, under 80% seen once. Sequencing used peripheral blood, obtained from a patient treated with radiotherapy plus ipilimumab. These receptors were taken from a human donor with non-small cell lung cancer whose response to radiotherapy plus ipilimumab could not be evaluated. Some clones in this sample may be carry-over from other donors' samples. Each CDR3 is given with its conserved first and last residue. The D gene is left open where the match is weak.

V gene: TRBV19; J gene: TRBJ1-2; D gene: NA; CDR3 protein: CASRRETLRGYIF
V gene: TRBV9; J gene: TRBJ1-1; D gene: TRBD1; CDR3 protein: CASSVDYGTVNTEAFF
V gene: TRBV4-2; J gene: TRBJ2-3; D gene: TRBD2; CDR3 protein: CASSQDSGGLTDTQYF
V gene: TRBV18; J gene: TRBJ2-1; D gene: TRBD2; CDR3 protein: CASSPRLPTSGGGNEQFF
V gene: TRBV4-1; J gene: TRBJ2-3; D gene: NA; CDR3 protein: CASSQDWLVTDTQYF
V gene: TRBV5-1; J gene: TRBJ2-5; D gene: TRBD1; CDR3 protein: CASSGGTGKETQYF
V gene: TRBV19; J gene: TRBJ1-5; D gene: NA; CDR3 protein: CASGTPNSNQPQHF
V gene: TRBV28; J gene: TRBJ2-7; D gene: NA; CDR3 protein: CASSFTYEQYF
V gene: TRBV5-1; J gene: TRBJ1-4; D gene: NA; CDR3 protein: CASSLRDTTTNEKLFF
V gene: TRBV5-5; J gene: TRBJ1-2; D gene: NA; CDR3 protein: CASSLMGSYGYTF
V gene: TRBV27; J gene: TRBJ1-1; D gene: NA; CDR3 protein: CASSLDSWTEAFF
V gene: TRBV13; J gene: TRBJ1-4; D gene: TRBD1; CDR3 protein: CASSLTGVSNEKLFF
V gene: TRBV5-6; J gene: TRBJ2-7; D gene: NA; CDR3 protein: CASSFHLSSYEQYF
V gene: TRBV5-1; J gene: TRBJ1-5; D gene: NA; CDR3 protein: CASSLAGGDFQPQHF
V gene: TRBV27; J gene: TRBJ2-7; D gene: NA; CDR3 protein: CASSLSRSRGEQYF
V gene: TRBV7-3; J gene: TRBJ2-5; D gene: TRBD2; CDR3 protein: CASSLLGGGEGETQYF
V gene: TRBV5-1; J gene: TRBJ1-4; D gene: NA; CDR3 protein: CASSLGPGNEKLFF
V gene: TRBV15; J gene: TRBJ1-3; D gene: NA; CDR3 protein: CATSRATANSGNTIYF
V gene: TRBV5-5; J gene: TRBJ1-2; D gene: TRBD1; CDR3 protein: CASSPGQSVTYGYTF
V gene: TRBV27; J gene: TRBJ1-6; D gene: NA; CDR3 protein: CASSFGQYNSPLHF
V gene: TRBV15; J gene: TRBJ2-5; D gene: TRBD2; CDR3 protein: CATSRDPGGRETQYF
V gene: TRBV7-6; J gene: TRBJ1-1; D gene: NA; CDR3 protein: CASSPAGRQAEAFF
V gene: TRBV5-1; J gene: TRBJ2-1; D gene: NA; CDR3 protein: CASSLGLVFSNEQFF
V gene: TRBV5-1; J gene: TRBJ2-3; D gene: NA; CDR3 protein: CASSSGTPGDTQYF
V gene: TRBV29-1; J gene: TRBJ2-4; D gene: NA; CDR3 protein: CSVGDGFLAKNIQYF
V gene: TRBV6-6; J gene: TRBJ2-7; D gene: TRBD1; CDR3 protein: CASSYNRGLYEQYF
V gene: TRBV9; J gene: TRBJ2-3; D gene: NA; CDR3 protein: CASSVWAGTDTQYF
V gene: TRBV7-2; J gene: TRBJ2-2; D gene: TRBD1; CDR3 protein: CASSSRQGSTGELFF
V gene: TRBV18; J gene: TRBJ1-3; D gene: NA; CDR3 protein: CASSPGHLSSGNTIYF
V gene: TRBV16; J gene: TRBJ2-7; D gene: NA; CDR3 protein: CASSWGRIYEQYF
V gene: TRBV27; J gene: TRBJ2-1; D gene: NA; CDR3 protein: CASSFLEANEQFF
V gene: TRBV6-6; J gene: TRBJ2-6; D gene: TRBD1; CDR3 protein: CASRDRVGSGANVLTF
V gene: TRBV5-1; J gene: TRBJ2-3; D gene: NA; CDR3 protein: CASSLGRDTYTDTQYF
V gene: TRBV6-1; J gene: TRBJ2-1; D gene: NA; CDR3 protein: CASSDRQGNEQFF
V gene: TRBV6-1; J gene: TRBJ1-1; D gene: NA; CDR3 protein: CASSPGRGLNTEAFF
V gene: TRBV2; J gene: TRBJ2-1; D gene: NA; CDR3 protein: CASSEWANSQFF
V gene: TRBV9; J gene: TRBJ2-3; D gene: NA; CDR3 protein: CASSVETGMGTDTQYF
V gene: TRBV7-6; J gene: TRBJ1-1; D gene: NA; CDR3 protein: CASSLDRTDYRNTEAFF
V gene: TRBV27; J gene: TRBJ1-5; D gene: NA; CDR3 protein: CASSRSAGTSNQPQHF
V gene: TRBV2; J gene: TRBJ1-6; D gene: TRBD1; CDR3 protein: CASSGQTGFQDSPLHF
V gene: TRBV18; J gene: TRBJ2-3; D gene: NA; CDR3 protein: CASSPLGVPTDTQYF